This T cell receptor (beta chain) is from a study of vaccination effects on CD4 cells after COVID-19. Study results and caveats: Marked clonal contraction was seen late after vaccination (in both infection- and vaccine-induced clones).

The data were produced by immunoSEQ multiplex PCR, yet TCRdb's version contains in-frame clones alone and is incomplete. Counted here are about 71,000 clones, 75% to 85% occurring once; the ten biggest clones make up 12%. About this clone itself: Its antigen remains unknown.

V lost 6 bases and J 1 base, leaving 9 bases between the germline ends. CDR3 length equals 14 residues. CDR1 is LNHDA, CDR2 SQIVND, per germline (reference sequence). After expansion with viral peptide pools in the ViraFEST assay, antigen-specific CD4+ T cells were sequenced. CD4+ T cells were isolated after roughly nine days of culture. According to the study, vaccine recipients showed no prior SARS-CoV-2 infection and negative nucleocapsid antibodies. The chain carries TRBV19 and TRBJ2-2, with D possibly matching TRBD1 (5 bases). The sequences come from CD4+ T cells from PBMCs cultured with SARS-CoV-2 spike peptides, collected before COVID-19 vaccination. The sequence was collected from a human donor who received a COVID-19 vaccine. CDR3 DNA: TGTGCCAGTAGCACAGGTATGAACACCGGGGAGCTGTTTTTT. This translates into CASSTGMNTGELFF.